This section outlines one TCR beta chain sequence together with its context. No antigen is known for it. In germline, CDR1 is MNHEY, CDR2 SMNVEV (reference sequence). The CDR3 covers 12 residues. The germline V and J ends were trimmed by 4 bases and 7 bases, with 5 bases remaining between them. The primer mix had 60 Vbeta and 13 Jbeta primers. Profiled with immunoSEQ multiplex PCR; TCRdb holds only in-frame clones, not every one. The table for this sample gives 85,000 to 110,000 clones. This sample is part of a study of cytomegalovirus exposure and HLA in healthy donors. Study in general: Falling in the Caucasian-associated ancestry cluster were 80% to 85% of approximately 410 genotyped donors. Study-wide results and limits: Rarity characterized most TCR sequences, yet some public TCRs appeared in many donors. Later analysis demonstrated an association between a missense DCLRE1C variant and TCR beta V- and J-gene trimming. It was confirmed in vitro that three of the CMV-associated chains were specific for CMV antigens.

The gene calls are TRBV27 and TRBJ1-6; no clear D. The sample consisted of PBMCs. The sequence came from a man in his forties in good health and CMV-seronegative. The DNA of the CDR3 is TGTGCCAGCAGTTCTCCGAATTCACCCCTCCACTTT. Its protein product is CASSSPNSPLHF.